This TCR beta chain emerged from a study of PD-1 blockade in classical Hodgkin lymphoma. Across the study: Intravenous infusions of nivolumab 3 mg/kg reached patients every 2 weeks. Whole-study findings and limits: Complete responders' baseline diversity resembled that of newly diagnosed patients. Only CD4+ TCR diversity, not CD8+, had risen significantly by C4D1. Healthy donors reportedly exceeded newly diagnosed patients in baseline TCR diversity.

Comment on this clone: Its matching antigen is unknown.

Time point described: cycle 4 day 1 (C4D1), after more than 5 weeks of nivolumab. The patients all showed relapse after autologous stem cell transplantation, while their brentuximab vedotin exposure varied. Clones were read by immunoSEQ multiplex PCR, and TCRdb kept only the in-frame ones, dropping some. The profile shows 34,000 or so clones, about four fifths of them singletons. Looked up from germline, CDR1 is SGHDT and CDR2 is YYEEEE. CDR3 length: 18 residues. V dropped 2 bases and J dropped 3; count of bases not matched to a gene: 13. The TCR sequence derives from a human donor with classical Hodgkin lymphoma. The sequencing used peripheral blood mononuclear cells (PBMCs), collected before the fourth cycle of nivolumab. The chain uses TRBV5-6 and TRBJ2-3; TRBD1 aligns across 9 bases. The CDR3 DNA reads TGTGCCAGCAGCTTTCTAGTTACGGGACAGGGAGGGACAGATACGCAGTATTTT. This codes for CASSFLVTGQGGTDTQYF.